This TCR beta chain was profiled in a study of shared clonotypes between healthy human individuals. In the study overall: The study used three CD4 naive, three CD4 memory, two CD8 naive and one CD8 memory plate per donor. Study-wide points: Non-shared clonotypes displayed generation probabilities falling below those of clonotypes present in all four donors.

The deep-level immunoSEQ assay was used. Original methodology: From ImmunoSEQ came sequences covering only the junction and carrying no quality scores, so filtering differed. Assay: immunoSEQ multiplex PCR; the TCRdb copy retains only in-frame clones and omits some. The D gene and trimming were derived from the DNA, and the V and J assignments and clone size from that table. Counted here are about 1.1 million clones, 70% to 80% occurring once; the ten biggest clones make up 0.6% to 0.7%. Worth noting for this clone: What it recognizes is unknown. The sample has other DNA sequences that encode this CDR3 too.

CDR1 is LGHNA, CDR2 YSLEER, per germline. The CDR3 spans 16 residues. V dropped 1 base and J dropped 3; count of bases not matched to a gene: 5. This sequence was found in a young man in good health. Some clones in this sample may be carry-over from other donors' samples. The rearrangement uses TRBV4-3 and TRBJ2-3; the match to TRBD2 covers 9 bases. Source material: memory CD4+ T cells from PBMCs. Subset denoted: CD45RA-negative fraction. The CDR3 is CASSQGPGLATDTQYF. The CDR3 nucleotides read TGCGCCAGCAGCCAAGGCCCGGGACTAGCAACAGATACGCAGTATTTT.